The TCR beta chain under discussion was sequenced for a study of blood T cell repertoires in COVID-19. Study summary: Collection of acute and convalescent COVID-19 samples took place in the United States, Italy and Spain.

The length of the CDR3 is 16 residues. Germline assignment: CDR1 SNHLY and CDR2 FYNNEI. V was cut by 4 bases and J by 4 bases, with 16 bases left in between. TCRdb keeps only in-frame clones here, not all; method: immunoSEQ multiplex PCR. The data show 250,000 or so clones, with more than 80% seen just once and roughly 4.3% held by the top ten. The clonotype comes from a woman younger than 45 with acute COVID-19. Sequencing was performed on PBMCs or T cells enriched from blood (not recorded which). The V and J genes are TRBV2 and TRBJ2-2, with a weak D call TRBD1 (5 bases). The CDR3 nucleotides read TGTGCCAGCAGTGGGGATGGGCAGGGTAGCACCGGGGAGCTGTTTTTT. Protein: CASSGDGQGSTGELFF. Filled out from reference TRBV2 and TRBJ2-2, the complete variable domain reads EPEVTQTPSHQVTQMGQEVILRCVPISNHLYFYWYRQILGQKVEFLVSFYNNEISEKSEIFDDQFSVERPDGSNFTLKIRSTKLEDSAMYFCASSGDGQGSTGELFFGEGSRLTVL.